This T cell receptor beta chain was obtained from a study of T cell changes during pregnancy in multiple sclerosis (dated by TCRdb to between 2018 and 2021). Turning to the overall study: Changes in the T cell repertoire over the course of pregnancy were examined in this study in women with multiple sclerosis.

As concerns this clone: What antigen it recognizes has not been identified. No base quality information exists; no much larger clone differs at one position.

Libraries were built with the immunoSEQ multiplex PCR assay. TCRdb took this table from immuneACCESS and kept in-frame rearrangements with V and J called. Such tables lack part of the clones; where checked against another copy, unresolved V genes explain under half of the gap, and the rest is unexplained. The sample table shows around 130,000 clones, and approximately 93% are seen once. Jointly, the top ten make up under 7% of the sample. Including the terminal cysteine and phenylalanine, the CDR3 comprises 13 residues. Just the 39-base CDR3 DNA is kept, in frame starting at base 1. V is cut by 3 bases and J by 2 bases, and the space between the germline ends is 8 bases. According to the germline V gene (reference sequence), CDR1 reads MNHEY and CDR2 reads SMNVEV.

The material sequenced was peripheral blood, taken before pregnancy. The chain uses TRBV27 and TRBJ2-7, and the D gene may be TRBD1, 5 bases matching. This receptor was identified in a female donor with multiple sclerosis, enrolled in a pregnancy study. In nucleotides, the sequence is TGTGCCAGCAGTTTCGACAGCCCCTACGAGCAGTACTTC. It encodes CASSFDSPYEQYF.